The 20 T cell receptor beta chains given below trace back to one sample, sequenced in a study of T cell repertoires in ileal Crohn's disease. Time point denoted: neoterminal ileum biopsy at postoperative endoscopy, about 6 months after surgery. Clones were sequenced by immunoSEQ multiplex PCR, and TCRdb holds only the in-frame ones, with some missing. This table holds about 13,000 clones, more than 80% found once. Sequencing was performed on ileal tissue. The source is an adult with Crohn's disease.

This clone was seen once. The V gene is TRBV14, the J gene TRBJ2-7, with TRBD2 matching over 8 bases. The J segment lost 0 bases and the V segment lost 3 bases, leaving 7 bases of the junction unmatched. This CDR3 region has 16 residues. Germline-derived CDR1 and CDR2 are SGHDN and FVKESK. This CDR3 is CASSHGGAGSSYEQYF. The CDR3 DNA is TGTGCCAGCAGCCACGGGGGGGCAGGGAGCTCCTACGAGCAGTACTTC. The complete variable domain, with remaining parts taken from reference TRBV14 and TRBJ2-7, reads EAGVTQFPSHSVIEKGQTVTLRCDPISGHDNLYWYRRVMGKEIKFLLHFVKESKQDESGMPNNRFLAERTGGTYSTLKVQPAELEDSGVYFCASSHGGAGSSYEQYFGPGTRLTVT.

The chain uses TRBV10-3 and TRBJ2-1; D may be TRBD2 (6 bases). The CDR3 contains 12 residues. The V end lost 4 bases, the J end lost 8 bases, and 9 bases lay between the germline ends. Germline V CDR1 and CDR2: ENHRY, SYGVKD. In DNA, the CDR3 is TGTGCCATCAGTGGGGGGGAGGATGAGCAGTTCTTC. Its protein product is CAISGGEDEQFF.

This clone has only one observation. CDR3 sequence (DNA): TGTGCCAGCAGCTTAGCGAGTACGGCAGGGGGCAACTATGGCTACACCTTC. As protein: CASSLASTAGGNYGYTF. This chain connects TRBV7-2 to TRBJ1-2; 8 bases are a match to TRBD1. CDR3 size: 17 residues. CDR1 and CDR2 (germline): SGHTA, FQGNSA. The trim removed 0 bases at V and 2 bases at J, leaving 8 bases unmatched.

V and J are TRBV19 and TRBJ2-4, with 10 bases fitting TRBD2. The V gene end was trimmed by 4 bases and the J gene end by 0 bases; junction bases not matched to a gene: 0. Germline V CDR1 and CDR2: LNHDA, SQIVND (reference sequence). The CDR3 is 15 residues long. CDR3 residues: CASSRLAGAKNIQYF. In nucleotides, the CDR3 is TGTGCCAGTAGTAGACTAGCGGGAGCCAAAAACATTCAGTACTTC.

The chain links TRBV7-9 to TRBJ1-6; D is ambiguous. Trimming removed 5 bases from V and 10 bases from J, with 15 bases in between. CDR3 length: 14 residues. CDR1 is SEHNR and CDR2 is FQNEAQ in the germline V gene (reference sequence). The CDR3 loop reads CASSRDQRLSPLHF. The CDR3 nucleotides are TGTGCCAGCAGCCGGGATCAGAGGCTATCACCCCTCCACTTT.

The chain couples TRBV10-2 to TRBJ1-5; 7 nucleotides agree with TRBD1. The germline V gene has CDR1 WSHSY and CDR2 SAAADI. V trimming: 2 bases; J trimming: 5 bases; junction bases outside the gene matches: 15. The CDR3 covers 18 residues. Here the CDR3 reads CASSESSGFGTGDQPQHF. The CDR3 DNA sequence: TGCGCCAGCAGTGAGAGTTCGGGCTTCGGAACAGGGGATCAGCCCCAGCATTTT.

About this clone: Other nucleotide sequences in the sample specify the same CDR3. The chain uses TRBV2 and TRBJ2-5; 9 bases line up with TRBD1. This CDR3 has 14 residues. Trimming at V came to 7 bases and at J to 2 bases, leaving 5 bases not matched to a gene. Looked up from germline, CDR1 is SNHLY and CDR2 is FYNNEI. The CDR3 DNA reads as TGTGCCAGCATACCGGACAGGGGTCAAGAGACCCAGTACTTC. It codes for CASIPDRGQETQYF.

This clone was picked up one time. The gene calls are TRBV11-2 and TRBJ1-1, with a possible D match to TRBD1 (6 bases). There are 14 residues in the CDR3. The ends were cut back, 5 bases at V and 4 bases at J, with 14 bases in the middle. CDR1 and CDR2 (germline): SGHAT, FQNNGV. The chain's CDR3 is CASSRNRVGTEAFF. The CDR3 region has the DNA TGTGCCAGCAGCAGGAACAGGGTCGGCACTGAAGCTTTCTTT.

V is TRBV5-1 and J is TRBJ2-1; 7 bases are shared with TRBD1. This CDR3 has 15 residues. Trimming at V came to 4 bases and at J to 1 base, leaving 5 bases not matched to a gene. Per germline, CDR1 SGHRS and CDR2 YFSETQ. The CDR3 loop reads CASSVGTVSYNEQFF. CDR3 DNA sequence: TGCGCCAGCAGCGTCGGGACAGTGTCCTACAATGAGCAGTTCTTC.

This clone qualifies as large. The gene calls are TRBV19 and TRBJ1-1; D is ambiguous. V dropped 4 bases and J dropped 3 bases, with 12 bases sitting between them. The CDR3 length is 14 residues. Per the germline V gene, CDR1 is LNHDA and CDR2 is SQIVND (reference sequence). DNA for the CDR3: TGTGCCAGTAGTACAATTCTTCCAGACACTGAAGCTTTCTTT. It is translated as CASSTILPDTEAFF. The whole variable domain, filled in from reference TRBV19 and TRBJ1-1, reads DGGITQSPKYLFRKEGQNVTLSCEQNLNHDAMYWYRQDPGQGLRLIYYSQIVNDFQKGDIAEGYSVSREKKESFPLTVTSAQKNPTAFYLCASSTILPDTEAFFGQGTRLTVV.

This chain links TRBV5-4 with TRBJ1-2, with TRBD1 as a possible D gene (5 bases). The CDR3 extends over 13 amino acids. With 4 bases removed from V and 1 base from J, the gap between germline ends came to 8 bases. The germline V gene encodes CDR1 SGHNT and CDR2 YYREEE (reference sequence). The CDR3 DNA reads as TGTGCCAGCAGCCGTGACAGTAACTATGGCTACACCTTC. It specifies CASSRDSNYGYTF.

The chain is built from TRBV4-2 and TRBJ1-4, with 8 bases fitting TRBD1. Trimming cost V 0 bases and J 8 bases; bases outside gene matches: 2. Germline values: CDR1 LGHNA, CDR2 YNFKEQ. This CDR3 contains 14 residues. CDR3 sequence: CASSQDTGGEKLFF. In nucleotides, the CDR3 is TGTGCCAGCAGCCAAGATACAGGGGGAGAAAAACTGTTTTTT.

The chain employs TRBV28 and TRBJ2-4, with TRBD1 as a possible D gene (6 bases). The CDR3 has 19 amino acids. From germline, CDR1 is MDHEN and CDR2 SYDVKM. V was pared by 5 bases and J by 1 base, with 24 bases between. The CDR3 reads CASSPVDRQNYRAKNIQYF. In DNA form, the CDR3 reads TGTGCCAGCAGTCCCGTGGACAGACAAAATTATAGGGCCAAAAACATTCAGTACTTC. The complete variable domain, with remaining parts taken from reference TRBV28 and TRBJ2-4, reads DVKVTQSSRYLVKRTGEKVFLECVQDMDHENMFWYRQDPGLGLRLIYFSYDVKMKEKGDIPEGYSVSREKKERFSLILESASTNQTSMYLCASSPVDRQNYRAKNIQYFGAGTRLSVL.

This clone appeared once. The rearrangement links TRBV28 to TRBJ1-2, with D hard to call. Trimming cost V 7 bases and J 4 bases, with 16 bases left between them. The V gene's germline CDR1 is MDHEN and CDR2 SYDVKM. This CDR3 has 14 residues. CDR3 loop: CASISSGNPYGYTF. CDR3 nucleotide sequence: TGTGCCAGCATCTCCTCGGGGAATCCCTATGGCTACACCTTC.

The chain combines TRBV7-2 with TRBJ2-7, with 11 bases aligning to TRBD1. Germline trimming cut 4 bases from V and 5 bases from J; bases unmatched to any gene: 10. Germline lookup yields CDR1 SGHTA and CDR2 FQGNSA. This CDR3 is built from 16 residues. This CDR3 is CASSSPRDRGAHEQYF. In nucleotides, the CDR3 is TGTGCCAGCAGCTCCCCCCGGGACAGGGGGGCCCACGAGCAGTACTTC.

CDR3 protein: CASSATTGTDLRRYTEAFF. In nucleotides, the CDR3 is TGTGCCAGCAGCGCTACCACAGGGACAGATCTCAGGCGTTATACTGAAGCTTTCTTT. This sequence joins TRBV28 and TRBJ1-1; TRBD1 aligns across 7 bases. Losses at the gene ends were 6 bases for V and 5 bases for J; bases not matched to a gene: 24. CDR1 is MDHEN, CDR2 SYDVKM, per germline. The CDR3 spans 19 residues.

This sequence joins TRBV2 and TRBJ1-5; 7 bases agree with TRBD1. Unmatched junction bases numbered 8, after V lost 6 bases and J lost 6 bases. CDR1 is SNHLY, CDR2 FYNNEI, per germline. This CDR3 region has 14 residues. CDR3 region: CASRALQGVQPQHF. The CDR3, as DNA: TGTGCCAGCAGAGCCCTCCAGGGGGTTCAGCCCCAGCATTTT.

The chain employs TRBV19 and TRBJ1-4, with 9 nucleotides matching TRBD1. Germline V lookup: CDR1 LNHDA, CDR2 SQIVND (reference sequence). With V trimmed by 3 bases and J by 5 bases, 10 bases remained unmatched. The CDR3 consists of 17 residues. CDR3: CASSIPRGTGKNEKLFF. The CDR3 DNA reads as TGTGCCAGTAGTATTCCCCGCGGGACAGGGAAAAATGAAAAACTGTTTTTT.

The V and J genes are TRBV5-1 and TRBJ2-1; D is unresolved. Per the germline V gene, CDR1 is SGHRS and CDR2 is YFSETQ. The CDR3 loop spans 16 amino acids. V was trimmed by 0 bases and J by 0 bases, leaving 10 bases between them. Written as DNA, the CDR3 is TGCGCCAGCAGCTTGGATGGTGGCAGCTCCTACAATGAGCAGTTCTTC. Its protein is CASSLDGGSSYNEQFF.

This clone has a handful of counts. This chain joins TRBV5-6 and TRBJ2-7; 7 bases map to TRBD2. Germline V CDR1 and CDR2: SGHDT, YYEEEE. This CDR3 is built from 13 residues. J gave up 2 bases and V 5 bases, and 4 bases lay outside the gene matches. The chain's CDR3 is CASSGLGTYEQYF. The CDR3 DNA follows: TGTGCCAGCAGTGGACTAGGCACCTACGAGCAGTACTTC.